What follows are 29 T cell receptor beta chains derived from one specimen sequenced in a study of T-cell reconstitution after alpha-beta-depleted transplantation in children. Preparing the TCRbeta library involved the use of unique molecular identifiers. MiXCR, run by TCRdb on the PCR reads, gives a single entry per CDR3 protein. The sample has 300,000 or so distinct CDR3 sequences; 20% to 30% are singletons. The sample was PBMCs, mostly from graft donor cells, taken 180 days after TCRalphabeta/CD19-depleted stem cell transplant. These receptors came from a male patient aged 5 to 17 who had a stem cell transplant for acute lymphoblastic leukemia, so the T cells may come from the graft donor.

This clonotype occurred a few times. V usage is TRBV20-1 and J usage is TRBJ2-7; D not resolved. V lost 0 bases and J 3 bases, leaving 9 bases between the germline ends. This CDR3 contains 13 residues. Germline values: CDR1 DFQATT, CDR2 SNEGSKA (reference sequence). The CDR3 region has the DNA TGCAGTGCTAGAGACCAGCTTAACTACGAGCAGTACTTC. This encodes CSARDQLNYEQYF.

V is TRBV12-3 or TRBV12-4 and J is TRBJ2-5; a possible D gene is TRBD1 (5 bases). The V end was cut by 1 base, the J end by 5 bases, with 8 bases between. The CDR3 length is 13 residues. The CDR3 loop is CASSLEGLETQYF. The CDR3 region has the DNA TGTGCCAGCAGTTTAGAGGGGCTGGAGACCCAGTACTTC.

This rearrangement joins TRBV7-9 to TRBJ2-3; a weak D match, TRBD2 (5 bases). V lost 6 bases, J lost 0 bases, and 13 bases lay in between. The CDR3 runs to 15 residues. Germline CDR1 is SEHNR and CDR2 is FQNEAQ (reference sequence). CDR3 residues: CASSPWLASTDTQYF. In DNA form, the CDR3 reads TGTGCCAGCAGTCCCTGGCTAGCTAGCACAGATACGCAGTATTTT.

The rearrangement uses TRBV15 and TRBJ2-5, with 7 nucleotides matching TRBD2. Germline CDR1 is LNHNV and CDR2 is YYDKDF (reference sequence). The CDR3 consists of 16 residues. V shed 0 bases and J 1 base; nucleotides not matched to a gene: 5. The DNA for the CDR3 is TGTGCCACCAGCAGAGATCAGGCTAGCGGCCAAGAGACCCAGTACTTC. Translation gives CATSRDQASGQETQYF.

This clonotype has just a few counts. The chain links TRBV29-1 to TRBJ2-7; perhaps TRBD2 as D (6 bases). V was pared by 5 bases and J by 7 bases, with 12 bases between. Germline lookup yields CDR1 SQVTM and CDR2 ANQGSEA. This CDR3 is built from 11 residues. The CDR3 DNA follows: TGCAGCGTTCGGAGGGCTGGGGAGCAGTACTTC. It specifies CSVRRAGEQYF.

This clonotype has a handful of counts. The chain is built from TRBV20-1 and TRBJ2-1; 9 nucleotides agree with TRBD2. The CDR3 consists of 14 residues. The V segment lost 5 bases and the J segment 3 bases; nucleotides outside the gene matches: 5. From germline, CDR1 is DFQATT and CDR2 SNEGSKA (reference sequence). The DNA of the CDR3 is TGCAGTGCTTACCTAGCGGGGTTCTACAATGAGCAGTTCTTC. It yields the protein CSAYLAGFYNEQFF.

This clonotype was picked up a small number of times. The V gene is TRBV5-8, the J gene TRBJ2-3; 9 bases match TRBD1. CDR3 length: 15 amino acids. The germline V gene has CDR1 SGHTS and CDR2 YDEGEE. The junction had 5 bases not matched to a gene; V was cut back by 4 bases and J by 2 bases. CDR3 region: CASSPGQGPTDTQYF. DNA of the CDR3: TGTGCCAGCAGCCCGGGACAGGGTCCCACAGATACGCAGTATTTT.

This clonotype was seen a handful of times. The J gene is TRBJ2-1, the V gene TRBV5-1; TRBD2 aligns across 7 bases. The germline V gene encodes CDR1 SGHRS and CDR2 YFSETQ. Germline trimming cut 4 bases from V and 4 bases from J; bases unmatched to any gene: 14. The CDR3 runs to 17 residues. CDR3 nucleotides: TGCGCCAGCAGCCTACGACTAGCTATAAGAGGTTACAATGAGCAGTTCTTC. Translation: CASSLRLAIRGYNEQFF.

This clonotype was picked up a small number of times. The V and J genes are TRBV24-1 and TRBJ2-1; 11 bases match TRBD2. The CDR3 length is 16 residues. Germline V gene lookup returns CDR1 KGHDR and CDR2 SFDVKD. Trimming removed 3 bases from V and 7 bases from J; junction bases left unmatched: 7. The CDR3 protein is CATSDVLAGDINEQFF. The CDR3 bases are TGTGCCACCAGTGATGTACTAGCGGGAGATATAAATGAGCAGTTCTTC.

The V call is TRBV20-1, the J call TRBJ2-4, with 8 bases fitting TRBD2. Germline values: CDR1 DFQATT, CDR2 SNEGSKA (reference sequence). The V gene end was trimmed by 4 bases and the J gene end by 1 base; junction bases not matched to a gene: 6. The CDR3 has 15 amino acids. The CDR3, as DNA: TGCAGTGCTACCAGCGGGAGTAGGGCCAAAAACATTCAGTACTTC. Translated, it gives CSATSGSRAKNIQYF.

The chain links TRBV20-1 to TRBJ2-3, with 12 bases identical to TRBD2. CDR3 size: 16 residues. Losses at the gene ends were 3 bases for V and 0 bases for J; bases not matched to a gene: 4. CDR1 and CDR2 (germline): DFQATT, SNEGSKA (reference sequence). CDR3 nucleotides: TGCAGTGCTAGTCTCCTAGCGGGAGGGAGCACAGATACGCAGTATTTT. Protein: CSASLLAGGSTDTQYF.

This clonotype showed up just a few times. V usage is TRBV27 and J usage is TRBJ1-1, with D unresolved. The CDR3 is 11 residues long. Germline CDR1 and CDR2: MNHEY and SMNVEV (reference sequence). The V end lost 5 bases, the J end lost 8 bases, and 9 bases lay between the germline ends. CDR3 nucleotides: TGTGCCAGCAGTAATGGCCCCGAAGCTTTCTTT. This gives the protein CASSNGPEAFF.

The chain has TRBV11-1 and TRBJ2-1, with 12 bases identical to TRBD2. Germline V CDR1 and CDR2: SGHAT, FQDESV (reference sequence). The CDR3 extends over 18 amino acids. The V gene end was trimmed by 1 base and the J gene end by 0 bases; junction bases not matched to a gene: 4. CDR3 region: CASSLELAGGSSYNEQFF. CDR3 DNA: TGTGCCAGCAGCTTAGAACTAGCGGGAGGCAGCTCCTACAATGAGCAGTTCTTC.

The chain links TRBV12-3 or TRBV12-4 to TRBJ1-4; maybe TRBD1 (5 bases). V shed 3 bases and J shed 8 bases, with 10 bases lying between them. This CDR3 contains 13 residues. DNA for the CDR3: TGTGCCAGCAGTTTTTTGGGGGACGAAAAACTGTTTTTT. Translation gives CASSFLGDEKLFF.

The rearrangement uses TRBV4-1 and TRBJ1-1; tentatively, D is TRBD1 (6 bases). V was trimmed by 1 base and J by 0 bases, leaving 12 bases between them. This CDR3 comprises 16 residues. Germline lookup yields CDR1 MGHRA and CDR2 YSYEKL. Written as DNA, the CDR3 is TGCGCCAGCAGCCAAGCCAGGGGCCTCTTGAACACTGAAGCTTTCTTT. As protein: CASSQARGLLNTEAFF.

This clonotype was counted a few times. The chain employs TRBV20-1 and TRBJ2-6, with 7 bases fitting TRBD1. The germline V gene encodes CDR1 DFQATT and CDR2 SNEGSKA (reference sequence). The CDR3 extends over 18 amino acids. Unmatched junction bases numbered 10, after V lost 0 bases and J lost 2 bases. The CDR3 loop is CSARDSHRGSPGANVLTF. The CDR3 nucleotides are TGCAGTGCTAGAGATAGCCACAGGGGAAGCCCTGGGGCCAACGTCCTGACTTTC.

V usage is TRBV4-1 and J usage is TRBJ1-2, with unresolved D. Germline CDR1 and CDR2: MGHRA and YSYEKL. This CDR3 spans 18 amino acids. Trimming took 0 bases from V and 3 from J, leaving 20 bases between them. Here the CDR3 DNA reads TGCGCCAGCAGCCAAGACGCGGTTTACACCCGCGGGGACTATGGCTACACCTTC. Amino acid sequence: CASSQDAVYTRGDYGYTF.

This clonotype was counted only a few times. V gene TRBV4-1 combines with J gene TRBJ2-5, with TRBD2 matching over 8 bases. The trim removed 6 bases at V and 1 base at J, leaving 7 bases unmatched. In germline, CDR1 is MGHRA, CDR2 YSYEKL. The CDR3 has 15 amino acids. The DNA of the CDR3 is TGCGCCAGCAGTCAAACTGGACTAGCCCAAGAGACCCAGTACTTC. It is translated as CASSQTGLAQETQYF.

This clonotype was counted between two and nine times. The chain combines TRBV7-2 with TRBJ2-7; D call uncertain. Germline-derived CDR1 and CDR2 are SGHTA and FQGNSA. CDR3 length equals 13 residues. The ends were cut back, 1 base at V and 5 bases at J, with 9 bases in the middle. This CDR3 is CASSLGPLNEQYF. In nucleotides, the CDR3 is TGTGCCAGCAGCTTAGGGCCCTTAAACGAGCAGTACTTC.

Note on this clonotype: Its ends do not fully match the called genes, so a read error is possible. V usage is TRBV2 and J usage is TRBJ2-1; 7 bases map to TRBD2. The CDR3 runs to 13 residues. Germline CDR1 and CDR2: SNHLY and FYNNEI. CDR3 amino acids: CASTRTRAGPGIF. The CDR3 DNA reads as TGTGCCAGCACCCGCACTCGAGCGGGACCTGGGATCTTC. Combining the CDR3 with reference TRBV2 and TRBJ2-1 gives the whole variable domain EPEVTQTPSHQVTQMGQEVILRCVPISNHLYFYWYRQILGQKVEFLVSFYNNEISEKSEIFDDQFSVERPDGSNFTLKIRSTKLEDSAMYFCASTRTRAGPGIFGPGTRLTVL.

This clonotype was counted many times. Mismatch with germline at one junction end may stem from a read error. The V gene is TRBV5-1, the J gene TRBJ2-7, with D maybe TRBD1 (6 bases). From germline, CDR1 is SGHRS and CDR2 YFSETQ. The CDR3 runs 12 residues. Written as DNA, the CDR3 is TGTGCCAGCAGCTTAGGGGGCTACGAGCAGTACTTC. Encoded protein: CASSLGGYEQYF. Complete variable domain (other parts from reference TRBV5-1 and TRBJ2-7): KAGVTQTPRYLIKTRGQQVTLSCSPISGHRSVSWYQQTPGQGLQFLFEYFSETQRNKGNFPGRFSGRQFSNSRSEMNVSTLELGDSALYLCASSLGGYEQYFGPGTRLTVT.

V gene TRBV20-1 combines with J gene TRBJ2-1, with TRBD1 identical over 7 bases. Germline V gene lookup returns CDR1 DFQATT and CDR2 SNEGSKA (reference sequence). The CDR3 is 16 amino acids. Unmatched junction bases numbered 11, after V lost 6 bases and J lost 0 bases. DNA of the CDR3: TGCAGTGCACGGGCCGGGACAGCAAACTCCTACAATGAGCAGTTCTTC. Residues: CSARAGTANSYNEQFF.

V usage is TRBV9 and J usage is TRBJ2-1; 8 bases line up with TRBD2. Per germline, CDR1 SGDLS and CDR2 YYNGEE. This CDR3 region has 16 residues. J lost 1 base, V lost 3 bases, and 6 bases had no gene match. CDR3 amino acids: CASSGAAGVSYNEQFF. The DNA of the CDR3 is TGTGCCAGCAGCGGAGCAGCGGGAGTGTCCTACAATGAGCAGTTCTTC. Variable domain in full (rest from reference TRBV9 and TRBJ2-1): DSGVTQTPKHLITATGQRVTLRCSPRSGDLSVYWYQQSLDQGLQFLIQYYNGEERAKGNILERFSAQQFPDLHSELNLSSLELGDSALYFCASSGAAGVSYNEQFFGPGTRLTVL.

This clonotype was seen ten or more times. The V call is TRBV5-1, the J call TRBJ1-1; D is unclear. This CDR3 has 13 residues. Germline V gene data show CDR1 as SGHRS and CDR2 as YFSETQ. With 4 bases removed from V and 10 bases from J, the gap between germline ends came to 17 bases. Written as DNA, the CDR3 is TGCGCCAGCAGCCTTACACGGACGGGAGGAGCTTTCTTT. Amino acid sequence: CASSLTRTGGAFF.

Only a few counts were recorded for this clonotype. The chain couples TRBV7-3 to TRBJ1-2, with TRBD1 matching over 8 bases. Per the germline V gene, CDR1 is SGHTA and CDR2 is FQGTGA. This CDR3 is built from 15 residues. J lost 4 bases, V lost 4 bases, and 8 bases had no gene match. CDR3 residues: CASSSPDRGVYGYTF. For the CDR3, the DNA is TGTGCCAGCAGCTCCCCCGACAGGGGCGTCTATGGCTACACCTTC. Using reference TRBV7-3 and TRBJ1-2 for the parts outside the CDR3, the full variable domain is GAGVSQTPSNKVTEKGKYVELRCDPISGHTALYWYRQSLGQGPEFLIYFQGTGAADDSGLPNDRFFAVRPEGSVSTLKIQRTERGDSAVYLCASSSPDRGVYGYTFGSGTRLTVV.

V gene TRBV9 combines with J gene TRBJ1-1, with 9 positions matching TRBD1. Losses at the gene ends were 0 bases for V and 1 base for J; bases not matched to a gene: 10. The germline gives CDR1 SGDLS, CDR2 YYNGEE. CDR3 size: 18 residues. The CDR3, as DNA: TGTGCCAGCAGCGTAGAAGGGGGACAGGGCTTGGGGAACACTGAAGCTTTCTTT. Translation gives CASSVEGGQGLGNTEAFF.

This clonotype was observed a handful of times. The chain couples TRBV20-1 to TRBJ1-2; 12 bases align to TRBD1. Looked up from germline, CDR1 is DFQATT and CDR2 is SNEGSKA (reference sequence). Trimming took 5 bases from V and 6 from J; bases not matched to a gene: 1. The CDR3 extends over 12 amino acids. The CDR3 DNA follows: TGCAGTGCTGGGACAGGGGGCGATGGCTACACCTTC. It is translated as CSAGTGGDGYTF.

This rearrangement joins TRBV9 to TRBJ2-3; D is uncertain. Trimming stripped 2 bases from V and 7 bases from J, with 14 bases between. This CDR3 region has 14 residues. The germline V gene has CDR1 SGDLS and CDR2 YYNGEE. This CDR3 is CASSVGFALNTQYF. CDR3 coding DNA: TGTGCCAGCAGCGTGGGGTTCGCTCTAAATACGCAGTATTTT.

This clonotype was detected only once. The chain couples TRBV21-1 to TRBJ2-3; no DNA check was done on the table's D call, TRBD1. TRBV21-1 represents a pseudogene. The CDR3 spans 13 residues. CDR3 amino acids: CASSRQGMDTQYF. Written as DNA, the CDR3 is TGTGCCAGCAGCCGACAGGGTATGGATACGCAGTATTTT.